The following is a T cell receptor (beta chain) sequence with its context. Its antigen is undetermined. The entry originates in a study of T-cell reconstitution after alpha-beta-depleted transplantation in children. V lost 3 bases and J lost 1; bases outside the gene matches: 4. The V gene's germline CDR1 is DFQATT and CDR2 SNEGSKA (reference sequence). CDR3 length: 16 residues. Points from the study as a whole: A year had passed since transplant, and T-cell counts and diversity by then came mostly from newly produced T cells. Recipient T cells and thymic progenitors that survived gave rise to the high TCRbeta diversity observed at day 60 in some patients. The origin of alpha-beta T cells about two months after transplant was reportedly several hundred expanded graft clones.

Library preparation (for TCRbeta) was performed with unique molecular identifiers. TCRdb passed the PCR reads through MiXCR, listing each CDR3 protein once. The profile covers 300,000 to 350,000 distinct CDR3 sequences, with approximately 23% appearing a single time and about 10% taken by the ten largest. The receptor comes from a male patient aged 10 to 17 who had a stem cell transplant for acute lymphoblastic leukemia, so the T cells may come from the graft donor. The material was PBMCs, mostly from graft donor cells, obtained 180 days after TCRalphabeta/CD19-depleted stem cell transplant. The chain links TRBV20-1 to TRBJ2-1; TRBD2 matches at 12 bases. Here the CDR3 DNA reads TGCAGTGCTAGTGAACTAGCGGGAGGATCCTACAATGAGCAGTTCTTC. Amino acid sequence: CSASELAGGSYNEQFF.